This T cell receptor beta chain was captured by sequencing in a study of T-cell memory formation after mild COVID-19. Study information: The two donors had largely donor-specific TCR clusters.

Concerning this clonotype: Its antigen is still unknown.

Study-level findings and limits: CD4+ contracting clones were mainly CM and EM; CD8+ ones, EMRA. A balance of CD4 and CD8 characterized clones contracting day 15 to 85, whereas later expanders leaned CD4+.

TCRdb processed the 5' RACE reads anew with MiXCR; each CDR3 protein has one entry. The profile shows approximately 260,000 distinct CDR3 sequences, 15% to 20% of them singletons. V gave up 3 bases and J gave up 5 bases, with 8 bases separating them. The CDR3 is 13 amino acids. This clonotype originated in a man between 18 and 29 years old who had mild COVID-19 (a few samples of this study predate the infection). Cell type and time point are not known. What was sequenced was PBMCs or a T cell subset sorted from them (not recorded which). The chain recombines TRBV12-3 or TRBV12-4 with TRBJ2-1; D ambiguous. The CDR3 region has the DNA TGTGCCAGCAGTTTTAAAGGGAACAATGAGCAGTTCTTC. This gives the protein CASSFKGNNEQFF.